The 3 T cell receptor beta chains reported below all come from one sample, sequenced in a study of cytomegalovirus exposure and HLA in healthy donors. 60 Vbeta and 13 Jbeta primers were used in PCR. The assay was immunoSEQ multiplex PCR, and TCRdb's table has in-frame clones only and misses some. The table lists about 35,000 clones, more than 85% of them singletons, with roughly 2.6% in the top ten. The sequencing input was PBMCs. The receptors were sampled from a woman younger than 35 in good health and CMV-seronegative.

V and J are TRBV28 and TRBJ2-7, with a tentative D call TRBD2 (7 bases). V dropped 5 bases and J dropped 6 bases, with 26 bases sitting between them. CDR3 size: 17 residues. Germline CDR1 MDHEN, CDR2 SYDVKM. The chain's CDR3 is CASSPWRGGEVAREQYF. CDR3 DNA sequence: TGTGCCAGCAGTCCGTGGAGGGGGGGGGAAGTAGCTCGCGAGCAGTACTTC. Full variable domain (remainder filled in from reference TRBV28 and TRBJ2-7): DVKVTQSSRYLVKRTGEKVFLECVQDMDHENMFWYRQDPGLGLRLIYFSYDVKMKEKGDIPEGYSVSREKKERFSLILESASTNQTSMYLCASSPWRGGEVAREQYFGPGTRLTVT.

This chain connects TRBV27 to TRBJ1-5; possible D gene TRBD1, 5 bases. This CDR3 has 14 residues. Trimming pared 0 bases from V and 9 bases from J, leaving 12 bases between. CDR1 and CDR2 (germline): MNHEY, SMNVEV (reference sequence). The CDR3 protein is CASSLSIRGRPQHF. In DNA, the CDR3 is TGTGCCAGCAGTTTATCGATACGGGGGAGGCCCCAGCATTTT.

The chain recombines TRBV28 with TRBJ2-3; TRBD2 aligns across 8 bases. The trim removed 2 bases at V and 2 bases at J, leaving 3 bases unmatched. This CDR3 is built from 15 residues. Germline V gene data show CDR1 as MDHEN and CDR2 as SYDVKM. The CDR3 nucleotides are TGTGCCAGCAGTTTACTAGCGGGCCTCACAGATACGCAGTATTTT. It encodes CASSLLAGLTDTQYF.